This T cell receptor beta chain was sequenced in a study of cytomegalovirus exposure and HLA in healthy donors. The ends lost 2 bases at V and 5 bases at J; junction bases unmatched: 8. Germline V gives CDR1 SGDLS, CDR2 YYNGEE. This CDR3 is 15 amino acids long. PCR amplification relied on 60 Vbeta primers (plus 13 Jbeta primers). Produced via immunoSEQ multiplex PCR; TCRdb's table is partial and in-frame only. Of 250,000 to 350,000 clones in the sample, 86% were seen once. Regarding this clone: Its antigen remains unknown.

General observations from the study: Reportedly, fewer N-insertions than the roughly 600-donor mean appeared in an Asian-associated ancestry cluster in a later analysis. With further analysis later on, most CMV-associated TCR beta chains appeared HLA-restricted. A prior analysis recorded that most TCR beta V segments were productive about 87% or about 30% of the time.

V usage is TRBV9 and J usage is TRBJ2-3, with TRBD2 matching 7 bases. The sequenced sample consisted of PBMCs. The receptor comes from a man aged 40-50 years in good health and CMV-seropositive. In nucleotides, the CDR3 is TGTGCCAGCAGCGTGGGGAGGGGTTGGGGAGATACGCAGTATTTT. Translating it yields CASSVGRGWGDTQYF.